Described below is a single T cell receptor beta chain sequence and its context. Its antigen remains unidentified. The entry originates in a study of cytomegalovirus exposure and HLA in healthy donors. Regarding the study as a whole: It emerged from a later analysis that several of the most significant clusters appeared to be linked to common viral pathogens.

The PCR ran on 60 Vbeta and 13 Jbeta primers. The data were produced by immunoSEQ multiplex PCR, yet TCRdb's version contains in-frame clones alone and is incomplete. This table has fewer than 200,000 clones, roughly 80% appearing once. Source material: PBMCs. This TCR was recovered from a woman younger than 30 in good health and CMV-seronegative.

DNA of the CDR3: TGTGCCAGTGCCGGACTAGCGGATATAGGCGAGCAGTACTTC. Residues: CASAGLADIGEQYF. The chain links TRBV27 to TRBJ2-7; 10 positions agree with TRBD2. This CDR3 has 14 amino acids. The V and J ends lost 9 bases and 6 bases, in that order; junction bases with no gene match: 11. Germline lookup yields CDR1 MNHEY and CDR2 SMNVEV (reference sequence).